This T cell receptor beta chain was found in a study of technical replicates of blood from a few donors. Germline loops: CDR1 MGHDK, CDR2 SYGVNS. The CDR3 totals 13 residues. The ends were cut back, 5 bases at V and 5 bases at J, with 10 bases in the middle. Sequencing used immunoSEQ multiplex PCR; TCRdb keeps in-frame clones, though not all of them. The sample holds roughly 80,000 clones, over 75% seen once. The V gene is TRBV25-1, the J gene TRBJ2-1, with D tentatively TRBD1 (6 bases). Sequenced material: T cells isolated from PBMCs. The receptor was derived from a human donor in good health. The CDR3 region has the DNA TGTGCCAGCAGTCTGGGGGCCAACAATGAGCAGTTCTTC. This encodes CASSLGANNEQFF.